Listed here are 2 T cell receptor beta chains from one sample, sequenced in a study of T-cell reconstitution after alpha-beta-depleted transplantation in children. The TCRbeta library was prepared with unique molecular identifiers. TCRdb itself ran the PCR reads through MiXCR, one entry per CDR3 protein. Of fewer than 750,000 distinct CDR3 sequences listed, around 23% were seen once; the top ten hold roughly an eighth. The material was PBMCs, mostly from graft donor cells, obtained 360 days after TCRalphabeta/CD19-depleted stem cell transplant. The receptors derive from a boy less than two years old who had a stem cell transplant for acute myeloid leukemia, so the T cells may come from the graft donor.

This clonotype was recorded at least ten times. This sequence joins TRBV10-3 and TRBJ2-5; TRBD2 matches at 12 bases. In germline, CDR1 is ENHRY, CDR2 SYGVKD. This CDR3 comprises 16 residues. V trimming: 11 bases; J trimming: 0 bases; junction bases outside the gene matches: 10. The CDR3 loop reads CAGSPGLAGHQETQYF. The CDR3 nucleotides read TGTGCCGGGTCCCCTGGACTAGCGGGGCACCAAGAGACCCAGTACTTC.

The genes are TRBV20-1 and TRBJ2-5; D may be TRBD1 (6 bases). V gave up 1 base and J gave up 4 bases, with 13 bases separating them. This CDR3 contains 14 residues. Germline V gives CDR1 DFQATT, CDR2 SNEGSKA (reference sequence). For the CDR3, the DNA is TGCAGTGCTAGAGCCCGACAGGTTGGAGAGACCCAGTACTTC. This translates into CSARARQVGETQYF.